The 32 T cell receptor beta chains below come from one sample, sequenced in a study of T cells in Graves' hyperthyroidism and ophthalmopathy. TCR beta CDR3 region amplification was performed from RNA transcripts. HTBI primers were used for first-round RT-PCR of the TCR CDR3. TCRdb called the multiplex PCR reads again in MiXCR, with one record for every CDR3 protein. The data contain about 610,000 distinct CDR3 sequences, 16% of them singletons. What was sequenced was blood. The origin of the receptors is a woman aged 40-49 years with Graves' ophthalmopathy.

Turning to this clonotype: A read error may explain this, as a much larger clone is one base away. The V call is TRBV2, the J call TRBJ2-6; D gene unclear. The length of the CDR3 is 15 residues. Germline V gene lookup returns CDR1 SNHLY and CDR2 FYNNEI. The chain's CDR3 is CASGDGHSGANVLTF. CDR3 DNA sequence: TGTGCCAGCGGTGATGGCCACTCTGGGGCCAACGTCCTGACTTTC. Filled out from reference TRBV2 and TRBJ2-6, the complete variable domain reads EPEVTQTPSHQVTQMGQEVILRCVPISNHLYFYWYRQILGQKVEFLVSFYNNEISEKSEIFDDQFSVERPDGSNFTLKIRSTKLEDSAMYFCASGDGHSGANVLTFGAGSRLTVL.

The chain employs TRBV30 and TRBJ1-3; D not certain. The CDR3 length is 15 residues. CDR1 GTSNPN and CDR2 SVGIG come from the germline V gene (reference sequence). Trimming took off 0 bases at V and 0 bases at J, with 9 bases between the two ends. The CDR3 coding sequence is TGTGCCTGGAGTGTATTCGGTGGCTCTGGAAACACCATATATTTT. Translation: CAWSVFGGSGNTIYF.

The sample holds many counts of this clonotype. V usage is TRBV10-3 and J usage is TRBJ2-1; the match to TRBD1 covers 9 bases. From germline, CDR1 is ENHRY and CDR2 SYGVKD. The CDR3 is made up of 17 amino acids. The junction had 14 bases not matched to a gene; V was cut back by 5 bases and J by 6 bases. The CDR3, as DNA: TGTGCCATCAGTACTTCGCCAGGGACAGGGCGTAGCAATGAGCAGTTCTTC. Translation: CAISTSPGTGRSNEQFF.

This clonotype was observed many times. The chain employs TRBV19 and TRBJ1-1, with a weak D call TRBD1 (5 bases). Germline CDR1 LNHDA, CDR2 SQIVND (reference sequence). V lost 6 bases and J 1 base, leaving 12 bases between the germline ends. The CDR3 is 14 residues long. CDR3 protein: CASSPGGWNTEAFF. The DNA for the CDR3 is TGTGCCAGTAGCCCCGGGGGTTGGAACACTGAAGCTTTCTTT.

This clonotype was recorded at least ten times. V gene TRBV11-3 combines with J gene TRBJ2-7; D possibly corresponds to TRBD2 (7 bases). Germline assignment: CDR1 SGHNT and CDR2 YENEEA. The CDR3 covers 15 residues. Trimming took off 1 base at V and 5 bases at J, with 15 bases between the two ends. DNA of the CDR3: TGTGCCAGCAGCTTAGGGGGGGGCTACGAGGACGAGCAGTACTTC. Translated: CASSLGGGYEDEQYF.

This clonotype was seen repeatedly, ten times or more. The J gene is TRBJ1-6, the V gene TRBV28; 7 nucleotides agree with TRBD1. V trimming: 7 bases; J trimming: 9 bases; junction bases outside the gene matches: 6. CDR1 and CDR2 from the germline V gene are MDHEN and SYDVKM. This CDR3 is built from 13 residues. DNA for the CDR3: TGTGCCAGCAACAGGGGAAATGGTTCACCCCTCCACTTT. This translates into CASNRGNGSPLHF.

The chain links TRBV7-9 to TRBJ2-7, with D tentatively TRBD1 or TRBD2 (6 bases each). V lost 4 bases and J lost 4, with 17 bases in between. Germline CDR1 reads SEHNR; CDR2 reads FQNEAQ (reference sequence). The CDR3 spans 15 residues. For the CDR3, the DNA is TGTGCCAGCAGCTCACAGGGTAGACTAGAGTACGAGCAGTACTTC. Amino acid sequence: CASSSQGRLEYEQYF.

The V gene is TRBV29-1, the J gene TRBJ2-7; D uncertain. This CDR3 has 12 residues. The V end lost 7 bases, the J end lost 1 base, and 11 bases lay between the germline ends. CDR1 and CDR2 (germline): SQVTM, ANQGSEA. CDR3 DNA: TGCAGCGCCAACGACCCTTCCTACGAGCAGTACTTC. Its translation is CSANDPSYEQYF.

The chain is built from TRBV5-1 and TRBJ2-1; D is ambiguous. V was shortened by 4 bases and J by 5 bases, with 16 bases between the two germline ends. CDR3 length equals 15 residues. Germline CDR1 reads SGHRS; CDR2 reads YFSETQ. The CDR3 bases are TGCGCCAGCAGCCTCCTATCCCCCGGGCACAATGAGCAGTTCTTC. Translating it yields CASSLLSPGHNEQFF.

This clonotype was seen many times. The chain's CDR3 is CSVVWGGDTEAFF. In DNA, the CDR3 is TGCAGCGTTGTATGGGGAGGAGACACTGAAGCTTTCTTT. This rearrangement joins TRBV29-1 to TRBJ1-1; D call uncertain. The V and J ends lost 4 bases and 3 bases respectively, with 12 bases between them. The CDR3 has 13 amino acids. CDR1 SQVTM and CDR2 ANQGSEA come from the germline V gene.

The V call is TRBV9, the J call TRBJ1-6; no reliable D call. The CDR3 totals 13 residues. V was cut by 4 bases and J by 10 bases, with 12 bases left in between. CDR1 and CDR2 from the germline V gene are SGDLS and YYNGEE. CDR3 DNA sequence: TGTGCCAGCAGCTTGGGCAGTGGCTCACCCCTCCACTTT. This encodes CASSLGSGSPLHF. Looking up the rest from reference TRBV9 and TRBJ1-6 gives the full variable domain: DSGVTQTPKHLITATGQRVTLRCSPRSGDLSVYWYQQSLDQGLQFLIQYYNGEERAKGNILERFSAQQFPDLHSELNLSSLELGDSALYFCASSLGSGSPLHFGNGTRLTVT.

This clonotype has at least ten counts. The chain carries TRBV30 and TRBJ2-3; tentatively, D is TRBD1 or TRBD2 (5 bases each). Germline loops: CDR1 GTSNPN, CDR2 SVGIG (reference sequence). V was trimmed by 2 bases and J by 0 bases, leaving 12 bases between them. This CDR3 has 15 residues. The CDR3 sequence: CAWSSGGTSTDTQYF. The CDR3 coding sequence is TGTGCCTGGAGTTCTGGGGGAACTAGCACAGATACGCAGTATTTT.

This clonotype was counted at least ten times. The chain joins TRBV10-3 to TRBJ1-2; TRBD1 aligns across 8 bases. V was clipped by 3 bases and J by 5 bases; unmatched bases: 8. From germline, CDR1 is ENHRY and CDR2 SYGVKD. This CDR3 has 15 residues. CDR3 nucleotide sequence: TGTGCCATCAGTGAACGGCAGGGGGCATGGTATGGCTACACCTTC. It translates to CAISERQGAWYGYTF.

V usage is TRBV13 and J usage is TRBJ2-1, with D possibly matching TRBD2 (6 bases). CDR1 is PRHDT, CDR2 FYEKMQ, per germline (reference sequence). CDR3 length: 16 residues. The ends were cut back, 0 bases at V and 7 bases at J, with 16 bases in the middle. The CDR3 protein is CASSLGLGVSGNEQFF. CDR3 sequence (DNA): TGTGCCAGCAGCTTAGGCCTGGGAGTCAGCGGGAATGAGCAGTTCTTC. The full variable domain, completed using reference TRBV13 and TRBJ2-1, is AAGVIQSPRHLIKEKRETATLKCYPIPRHDTVYWYQQGPGQDPQFLISFYEKMQSDKGSIPDRFSAQQFSDYHSELNMSSLELGDSALYFCASSLGLGVSGNEQFFGPGTRLTVL.

V is TRBV20-1 and J is TRBJ1-1; D might be TRBD1 (5 bases). This CDR3 region has 11 residues. The germline CDR1 and CDR2 sequences are DFQATT and SNEGSKA (reference sequence). V was shortened by 5 bases and J by 8 bases, with 12 bases between the two germline ends. CDR3 coding DNA: TGCAGTGCTTTTAACCGGGACGAAGCTTTCTTT. This translates into CSAFNRDEAFF.

The CDR3 nucleotides read TGTGCCAGCTGGGGACTCCTTAACTATGGCTACACCTTC. It encodes CASWGLLNYGYTF. The J gene is TRBJ1-2, the V gene TRBV6-1; weak D call: TRBD1 (5 bases). Trimming pared 8 bases from V and 1 base from J, leaving 11 bases between. Germline V CDR1 and CDR2: MNHNS, SASEGT. CDR3 length: 13 residues.

The chain is built from TRBV24-1 and TRBJ2-3; either TRBD1 or TRBD2 may supply D (5 bases each). The CDR3 consists of 15 residues. Germline CDR1 and CDR2: KGHDR and SFDVKD. The V gene lost 3 bases and the J gene lost 4 bases, with 13 bases spanning the gap. The CDR3 nucleotides are TGTGCCACCAGTGATCGAGCGAGGGGTGCAGATACGCAGTATTTT. Translating it yields CATSDRARGADTQYF.

The V gene is TRBV7-9, the J gene TRBJ2-5; 10 bases match TRBD1. The CDR3 is 16 amino acids. Trimming removed 5 bases from V and 4 bases from J; junction bases left unmatched: 10. CDR1 and CDR2 from the germline V gene are SEHNR and FQNEAQ (reference sequence). CDR3 nucleotides: TGTGCCAGCAGCGCTTCCGGGACAGGGGCTCTAGAGACCCAGTACTTC. Its translation is CASSASGTGALETQYF.

This clonotype was seen a handful of times. The chain combines TRBV9 with TRBJ2-1; 9 positions agree with TRBD2. This CDR3 spans 14 amino acids. Per germline, CDR1 SGDLS and CDR2 YYNGEE. V was clipped by 3 bases and J by 5 bases; unmatched bases: 3. This CDR3 is CASSEGLANNEQFF. The DNA of the CDR3 is TGTGCCAGCAGCGAGGGACTAGCAAACAATGAGCAGTTCTTC.

This clonotype was seen a handful of times. The CDR3 sequence: CATSRDPQETQYF. The CDR3 coding sequence is TGTGCCACCAGCCGGGACCCTCAAGAGACCCAGTACTTC. The rearrangement uses TRBV15 and TRBJ2-5; D may match TRBD1 or TRBD2 (5 bases each). CDR3 length: 13 residues. V was clipped by 5 bases and J by 2 bases, with 9 bases between them. Per the germline V gene, CDR1 is LNHNV and CDR2 is YYDKDF (reference sequence).

This clonotype came up a few times. The chain is built from TRBV6-1 and TRBJ1-3; unclear D gene. The CDR3 is 14 amino acids. V was trimmed by 5 bases and J by 0 bases, leaving 8 bases between them. Germline V lookup: CDR1 MNHNS, CDR2 SASEGT. The CDR3 spells CASSSANSGNTIYF. CDR3 DNA sequence: TGTGCCAGCAGTTCAGCGAACTCTGGAAACACCATATATTTT.

In this sample, this clonotype turned up a few times. V usage is TRBV3-1 and J usage is TRBJ1-2; tentative D call: TRBD1 (6 bases). Trimming took 0 bases from V and 3 from J, leaving 14 bases between them. The germline gives CDR1 LGHDT, CDR2 YNNKEL (reference sequence). This CDR3 is built from 16 residues. CDR3 region: CASSQEQGPVDYGYTF. The CDR3 region has the DNA TGTGCCAGCAGCCAAGAGCAGGGGCCGGTGGACTATGGCTACACCTTC.

For this clonotype: A junction end diverges from the germline sequence, so it may reflect a read error. The genes are TRBV7-8 and TRBJ2-5; D is unclear. The CDR3 has 14 residues. Germline values: CDR1 SGHVS, CDR2 FQNEAQ. The CDR3 DNA sequence: TGTGCCGGCAGCCAAGGGCAGGTTAAAGAGACCCAGTACTTC. Translated, it gives CAGSQGQVKETQYF.

This clonotype was found a few times. V and J are TRBV24-1 and TRBJ2-1, with TRBD1 matching over 7 bases. The V gene end was trimmed by 3 bases and the J gene end by 7 bases; junction bases not matched to a gene: 2. Germline CDR1 and CDR2: KGHDR and SFDVKD. CDR3 length: 13 amino acids. The DNA for the CDR3 is TGTGCCACCAGTGATCCAGGGGGAAATGAGCAGTTCTTC. It encodes CATSDPGGNEQFF.

This clonotype was found many times. The gene calls are TRBV6-2 or TRBV6-3 and TRBJ1-5; a possible D gene is TRBD1 (6 bases). This CDR3 region has 13 residues. Deletions cut 6 bases from V and 5 bases from J, with 11 bases between. Germline lookup yields CDR1 MNHEY and CDR2 SVGEGT. Written as DNA, the CDR3 is TGTGCCAGCAGCCTACAGGGTGATCAGCCCCAGCATTTT. It encodes CASSLQGDQPQHF.

This clonotype was counted many times. The V gene is TRBV28, the J gene TRBJ2-7; D perhaps matches TRBD1 (5 bases). The CDR3 has 14 amino acids. The germline V gene encodes CDR1 MDHEN and CDR2 SYDVKM. The germline V and J ends were trimmed by 4 bases and 2 bases, with 12 bases remaining between them. For the CDR3, the DNA is TGTGCCAGCAGTTCCCGACAGAAACCCTACGAGCAGTACTTC. It encodes CASSSRQKPYEQYF. Drawing the rest from reference TRBV28 and TRBJ2-7, the complete variable domain is DVKVTQSSRYLVKRTGEKVFLECVQDMDHENMFWYRQDPGLGLRLIYFSYDVKMKEKGDIPEGYSVSREKKERFSLILESASTNQTSMYLCASSSRQKPYEQYFGPGTRLTVT.

The chain is built from TRBV5-1 and TRBJ2-1; 10 positions match TRBD2. This CDR3 is 16 amino acids long. Per the germline V gene, CDR1 is SGHRS and CDR2 is YFSETQ. V lost 4 bases and J lost 3; bases outside the gene matches: 7. The DNA of the CDR3 is TGCGCCAGCAGCCCCCGGGCTAGCGGGAGCTACAATGAGCAGTTCTTC. Translated: CASSPRASGSYNEQFF.

The chain links TRBV7-9 to TRBJ2-7; D is uncertain. CDR3 size: 13 residues. V was clipped by 6 bases and J by 5 bases, with 14 bases between them. Germline values: CDR1 SEHNR, CDR2 FQNEAQ (reference sequence). The CDR3: CASSPPRVDEQYF. The DNA for the CDR3 is TGTGCCAGCAGTCCCCCCCGGGTTGACGAGCAGTACTTC.

V is TRBV20-1 and J is TRBJ1-1; 7 bases agree with TRBD1. The J segment lost 4 bases and the V segment lost 2 bases, leaving 7 bases of the junction unmatched. CDR1 DFQATT and CDR2 SNEGSKA come from the germline V gene (reference sequence). The CDR3 extends over 14 amino acids. The CDR3, as DNA: TGCAGTGCTAGACCGACAGGGCGAGGCACTGAAGCTTTCTTT. This translates into CSARPTGRGTEAFF.

This clonotype was recorded at least ten times. The gene calls are TRBV6-1 and TRBJ2-3; D not resolved. Germline lookup yields CDR1 MNHNS and CDR2 SASEGT. This CDR3 region has 15 residues. The V gene lost 5 bases and the J gene lost 2 bases, with 14 bases spanning the gap. The CDR3 DNA is TGTGCCAGCAGTCGCCAGAACTCGCCCACAGATACGCAGTATTTT. Translating it yields CASSRQNSPTDTQYF.

In its sample, this clonotype was seen many times. The rearrangement links TRBV20-1 to TRBJ2-4; D is possibly TRBD1 (6 bases). Germline lookup yields CDR1 DFQATT and CDR2 SNEGSKA (reference sequence). The CDR3 covers 14 residues. Between the trimmed V and J ends, which lost 3 bases and 4 bases, there was a span of 13 bases. The CDR3 protein is CSARVWDTKNIQYF. The CDR3 nucleotides are TGCAGTGCTAGGGTATGGGACACAAAAAACATTCAGTACTTC.

This clonotype was counted ten times or more. The chain employs TRBV29-1 and TRBJ2-7, with D maybe TRBD1 (5 bases). V was clipped by 1 base and J by 2 bases, with 9 bases between them. Germline CDR1 is SQVTM and CDR2 is ANQGSEA. The CDR3 has 13 amino acids. CDR3 coding DNA: TGCAGCGTTGAAGGGACACAGACCTACGAGCAGTACTTC. It specifies CSVEGTQTYEQYF.